The clone carrying this TCR beta chain has a handful of counts. Original processing methods: Amplifying reference gene primers gave estimates of nucleated cell counts. The table came from immunoSEQ multiplex PCR; TCRdb's copy has only in-frame clones and leaves some out. D and trimming were read from the DNA, whereas the V and J calls and clone size are those reported in that table. The sample lists about 280,000 clones, 86% occurring once. Seattle researchers signed up patients amid active infection and tracked them longitudinally. The sample belongs to a study of blood T cell repertoires in COVID-19. Study summary: There were acute and convalescent COVID-19 samples, and they came from the United States, Italy and Spain. PBMCs, B-cell-depleted T cells, or T cells provided the cDNA or gDNA that made up the material.

V gave up 5 bases and J gave up 5 bases; unmatched junction bases: 9. CDR1 and CDR2 (germline): MDHEN, SYDVKM. This CDR3 has 14 residues. What was sequenced was peripheral blood. The V call is TRBV28, the J call TRBJ2-7, with 7 bases aligning to TRBD1. This TCR was recovered from a woman aged 70-85 years with COVID-19, enrolled during active disease. The CDR3 nucleotides read TGTGCCAGCAGTCCCGGGACAGTCCCCCACGAGCAGTACTTC. Translated: CASSPGTVPHEQYF.